A single sample is the source of the 6 T cell receptor beta chains below, sequenced in a study of siplizumab effects on memory and regulatory T cells. Assay used: immunoSEQ multiplex PCR; TCRdb lists only in-frame clones, some missing. The data contain over 70,000 clones, approximately 95% of them singletons. Sequences were obtained from CD8+ T cells sorted from blood. These receptors were obtained from a human donor in good health.

The chain uses TRBV6-4 and TRBJ2-1; TRBD2 matches at 11 bases. The CDR3 runs 16 residues. Germline V gives CDR1 MRHNA, CDR2 SNTAGT. The J segment lost 4 bases and the V segment lost 2 bases, leaving 4 bases of the junction unmatched. The CDR3 DNA is TGTGCCAGCAGTGACAAGGGACTAGCGGCGTACAATGAGCAGTTCTTC. Translated: CASSDKGLAAYNEQFF.

The chain recombines TRBV9 with TRBJ2-2; D not resolved. The CDR3 is 15 residues long. V lost 2 bases to trimming and J lost 0 bases, with 8 bases between them. Per germline, CDR1 SGDLS and CDR2 YYNGEE. CDR3 amino acids: CASSVWLSNTGELFF. CDR3 nucleotide sequence: TGTGCCAGCAGCGTGTGGCTTTCGAACACCGGGGAGCTGTTTTTT.

V gene TRBV14 combines with J gene TRBJ2-5; D unclear. The CDR3 sequence is 14 residues long. The V gene's germline CDR1 is SGHDN and CDR2 FVKESK. V lost 1 base and J lost 1, with 7 bases in between. The DNA of the CDR3 is TGTGCCAGCAGCCAAGTTTCGCGCCAAGAGACCCAGTACTTC. This sequence encodes CASSQVSRQETQYF.

The genes are TRBV9 and TRBJ2-1; tentatively, D is TRBD2 (6 bases). Trimming took 4 bases from V and 14 from J, leaving 16 bases between them. This CDR3 comprises 12 residues. Germline V CDR1 and CDR2: SGDLS, YYNGEE. CDR3 DNA sequence: TGTGCCAGCAGCCAGACCAGGGAGGAAAAGTTCTTC. This gives the protein CASSQTREEKFF.

The rearrangement uses TRBV11-2 and TRBJ2-5, with TRBD2 as a possible D gene (6 bases). Germline V CDR1 and CDR2: SGHAT, FQNNGV. The germline V and J ends were trimmed by 5 bases and 5 bases, with 9 bases remaining between them. The CDR3 length is 12 residues. CDR3 residues: CASSRGLETQYF. For the CDR3, the DNA is TGTGCCAGCAGCCGGGGACTTGAGACCCAGTACTTC. The full variable domain, rest sourced from reference TRBV11-2 and TRBJ2-5, is EAGVAQSPRYKIIEKRQSVAFWCNPISGHATLYWYQQILGQGPKLLIQFQNNGVVDDSQLPKDRFSAERLKGVDSTLKIQPAKLEDSAVYLCASSRGLETQYFGPGTRLLVL.

Notes on this clone: The junction shows a germline mismatch at one end, possibly a read error. The V and J genes are TRBV15 and TRBJ2-3; 9 bases agree with TRBD2. This CDR3 is built from 15 residues. Per germline, CDR1 LNHNV and CDR2 YYDKDF (reference sequence). CDR3 in amino acids: CATSRVLAGTDTQYF. DNA for the CDR3: TGTGCCACCAGCAGAGTACTAGCGGGCACCGATACGCAGTATTTT.